This entry concerns a single T cell receptor beta chain. What it binds is unknown. TCRdb passed the reads through MiXCR, listing each CDR3 protein once. The sample has a few hundred thousand distinct CDR3 sequences, about 40% seen once; the top ten hold around 48%. The record originates from a study of T cell repertoires in cytomegalovirus infection. On the study more broadly: Matching HLA type and CMV infection were both indicated by public TCR beta signatures.

Study-level points and caveats: CMV-specific HLA-C-restricted TCR beta clonotypes dominated the ex vivo response. Pooled public TCR beta family frequency picked out CMV carriers with the relevant HLA.

The sequencing here drew on cultured PBMCs, taken from culture after CMV antigen stimulation. The clonotype was recovered from a human donor in good health (CMV status not recorded). Some clones in this sample may be carry-over from other donors' samples.

The CDR3: CASSGDSTYEQYF. The CDR3 DNA follows: TGTGCCAGCAGTGGGGACAGCACCTACGAGCAGTACTTC. The chain has TRBV11-2 and TRBJ2-7; 7 nucleotides line up with TRBD1. The ends lost 6 bases at V and 2 bases at J; junction bases unmatched: 4. Germline loops: CDR1 SGHAT, CDR2 FQNNGV. The CDR3 covers 13 residues.